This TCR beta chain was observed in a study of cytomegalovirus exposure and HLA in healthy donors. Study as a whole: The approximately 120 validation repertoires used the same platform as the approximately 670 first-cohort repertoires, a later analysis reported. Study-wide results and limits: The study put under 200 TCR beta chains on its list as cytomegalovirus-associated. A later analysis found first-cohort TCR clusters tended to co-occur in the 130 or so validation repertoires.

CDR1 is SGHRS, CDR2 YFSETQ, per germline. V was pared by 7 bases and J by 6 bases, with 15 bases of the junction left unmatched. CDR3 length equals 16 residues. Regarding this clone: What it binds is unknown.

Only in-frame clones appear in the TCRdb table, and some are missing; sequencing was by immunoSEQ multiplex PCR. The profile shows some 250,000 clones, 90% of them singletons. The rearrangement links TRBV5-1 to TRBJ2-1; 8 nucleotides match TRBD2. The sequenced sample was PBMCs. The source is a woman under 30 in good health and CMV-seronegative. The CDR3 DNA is TGCGCCAGCGACTTAGGACCGGGACTAGTTGTCAATGAGCAGTTCTTC. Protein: CASDLGPGLVVNEQFF.